The 11 T cell receptor beta chains below come from one sample, sequenced in a study of CD8+ T cells in alopecia areata. Treatment noted: oral pan-JAK inhibitor, 5-10 mg twice daily. The sequencing template was cDNA reverse transcribed from extracted RNA. Assay used: immunoSEQ multiplex PCR; TCRdb lists only in-frame clones, some missing. This table has under 250,000 clones, more than 45% appearing once. Sequencing was performed on CD4+ T cells sorted from blood, taken at week 4, from a patient treated with tofacitinib. All receptors come from a human donor with alopecia areata.

This clone appeared many times. V is TRBV5-6 and J is TRBJ1-2; D perhaps matches TRBD1 (6 bases). Germline-derived CDR1 and CDR2 are SGHDT and YYEEEE. The CDR3 runs 14 residues. Trimming cost V 6 bases and J 5 bases, with 17 bases left between them. The CDR3 is CASTTSGGRYGYTF. The CDR3 DNA reads as TGTGCCAGCACCACCTCGGGGGGGCGTTATGGCTACACCTTC. Together with reference TRBV5-6 and TRBJ1-2, the CDR3 gives the full variable domain: DAGVTQSPTHLIKTRGQQVTLRCSPKSGHDTVSWYQQALGQGPQFIFQYYEEEERQRGNFPDRFSGHQFPNYSSELNVNALLLGDSALYLCASTTSGGRYGYTFGSGTRLTVV.

This clone was counted once. The chain links TRBV7-8 to TRBJ2-7; TRBD1 agrees at 7 bases. CDR1 and CDR2 (germline): SGHVS, FQNEAQ. V lost 3 bases, J lost 0 bases, and 5 bases stayed unmatched. The CDR3 consists of 15 residues. The CDR3 DNA reads TGTGCCAGCAGCTTGATGTCAGGGGGCTCCTACGAGCAGTACTTC. Translated: CASSLMSGGSYEQYF.

The V gene is TRBV6-5, the J gene TRBJ1-1; no clear D. The CDR3 extends over 13 amino acids. The ends were cut back, 2 bases at V and 1 base at J, with 5 bases in the middle. CDR1 is MNHEY, CDR2 SVGAGI, per germline. The CDR3 nucleotides read TGTGCCAGCAGTTACGCAGAGAACACTGAAGCTTTCTTT. Residues: CASSYAENTEAFF.

V is TRBV7-3 and J is TRBJ2-3, with D possibly TRBD2 on 6 matching bases. Trimming pared 5 bases from V and 3 bases from J, leaving 15 bases between. The CDR3 length is 15 residues. The germline gives CDR1 SGHTA, CDR2 FQGTGA. The CDR3 loop is CASSPRGGETDTQYF. The DNA of the CDR3 is TGTGCCAGCAGCCCCCGGGGCGGGGAGACAGATACGCAGTATTTT.

The CDR3 coding sequence is TGTGCCAGCAGCTATGACAGGGTAAATTCACCCCTCCACTTT. Protein: CASSYDRVNSPLHF. The chain employs TRBV6-5 and TRBJ1-6; 7 nucleotides agree with TRBD1. CDR3 length equals 14 residues. CDR1 is MNHEY, CDR2 SVGAGI, per germline. The V and J ends lost 6 bases and 7 bases, in that order; junction bases with no gene match: 6.

This clone has just a few counts. The rearrangement joins TRBV2 to TRBJ2-2, with a possible D match to TRBD2 (5 bases). The CDR3 covers 13 residues. Trimming cost V 8 bases and J 7 bases, with 14 bases left between them. Germline lookup yields CDR1 SNHLY and CDR2 FYNNEI. This CDR3 is CASQQEEGGELFF. CDR3 DNA sequence: TGTGCCAGCCAGCAAGAAGAGGGCGGGGAGCTGTTTTTT.

This chain joins TRBV13 and TRBJ2-5; possible D gene TRBD1, 5 bases. The germline gives CDR1 PRHDT, CDR2 FYEKMQ (reference sequence). V was clipped by 5 bases and J by 0 bases, with 10 bases between them. CDR3 length: 14 residues. DNA of the CDR3: TGTGCCAGCAGCCCCCAGGGCTACCAAGAGACCCAGTACTTC. Its protein product is CASSPQGYQETQYF.

This rearrangement joins TRBV6-5 to TRBJ1-4, with D maybe TRBD1 (5 bases). The CDR3 is 14 amino acids. V lost 4 bases to trimming and J lost 5 bases, with 11 bases between them. CDR1 MNHEY and CDR2 SVGAGI come from the germline V gene. CDR3: CASSLSGRNEKLFF. CDR3 nucleotide sequence: TGTGCCAGCAGTTTATCAGGGAGGAATGAAAAACTGTTTTTT.

This chain connects TRBV27 to TRBJ2-6, with D unclear. Germline CDR1 reads MNHEY; CDR2 reads SMNVEV (reference sequence). This CDR3 has 15 residues. Deletions cut 3 bases from V and 2 bases from J, with 8 bases between. CDR3 residues: CASSFERAGANVLTF. CDR3 sequence (DNA): TGTGCCAGCAGTTTCGAAAGGGCTGGGGCCAACGTCCTGACTTTC.

The gene calls are TRBV11-3 and TRBJ1-1; the match to TRBD1 covers 7 bases. Looked up from germline, CDR1 is SGHNT and CDR2 is YENEEA. The CDR3 extends over 14 amino acids. V was pared by 3 bases and J by 6 bases, with 7 bases of the junction left unmatched. Here the CDR3 DNA reads TGTGCCAGCAGCTTTTCGACAGGGTGGGCTGAAGCTTTCTTT. It yields the protein CASSFSTGWAEAFF.

The chain combines TRBV7-3 with TRBJ1-2; D is unclear. The CDR3 sequence is 13 residues long. CDR1 is SGHTA, CDR2 FQGTGA, per germline. The germline V and J ends were trimmed by 11 bases and 2 bases, with 15 bases remaining between them. The DNA for the CDR3 is TGTGCCTATCGGTTCAGGCAAAACTATGGCTACACCTTC. Encoded protein: CAYRFRQNYGYTF.